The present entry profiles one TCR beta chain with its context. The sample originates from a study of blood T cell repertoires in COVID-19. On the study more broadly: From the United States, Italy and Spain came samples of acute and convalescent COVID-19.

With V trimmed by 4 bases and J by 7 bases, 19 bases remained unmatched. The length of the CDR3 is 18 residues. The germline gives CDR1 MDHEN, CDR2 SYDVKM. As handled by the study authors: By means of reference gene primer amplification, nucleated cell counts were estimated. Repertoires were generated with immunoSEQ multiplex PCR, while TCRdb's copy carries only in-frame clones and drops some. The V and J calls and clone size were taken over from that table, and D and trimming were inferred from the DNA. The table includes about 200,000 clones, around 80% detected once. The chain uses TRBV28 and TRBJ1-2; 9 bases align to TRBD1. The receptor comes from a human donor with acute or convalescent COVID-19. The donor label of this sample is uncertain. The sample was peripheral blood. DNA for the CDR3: TGTGCCAGCAGTTCCGTGAAACAGGGGGCGCATAGCAATGTTGGCTACACCTTC. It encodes CASSSVKQGAHSNVGYTF.